This TCR beta chain was identified during a study of T-cell reconstitution after alpha-beta-depleted transplantation in children. V was shortened by 3 bases and J by 13 bases, with 25 bases between the two germline ends. The CDR3 contains 15 residues. CDR1 is DFQATT and CDR2 is SNEGSKA in the germline V gene (reference sequence). Of note for this clonotype: The antigen is unknown.

As it was prepared, the TCRbeta library received unique molecular identifiers. Using its own MiXCR run on the PCR reads, TCRdb lists one record per CDR3 protein. The repertoire includes approximately 980,000 distinct CDR3 sequences, 25% to 35% of them detected once, and over 25% sits in the top ten. Study-level results: After transplant, high TCRbeta diversity at day 60 in some patients arose from surviving recipient T cells and thymic progenitors. Where alpha-beta T cells came from about two months after transplant was reportedly several hundred expanded graft clones. Diversity and T-cell counts at one year after transplant derived mostly from new T cells.

The clonotype comes from a boy under two years old who had a stem cell transplant for SCID, so the T cells may come from the graft donor. This chain links TRBV20-1 with TRBJ2-1; D tentatively fits TRBD1 or TRBD2 (6 bases each). The material sequenced was PBMCs, mostly from graft donor cells, taken 360 days after TCRalphabeta/CD19-depleted stem cell transplant. DNA for the CDR3: TGCAGTGCTAGTCGTCCGGGGGCCGGGTTTTTCGGACAGTTCTTC. This gives the protein CSASRPGAGFFGQFF.